Sequencing of this TCR beta chain was carried out in a study of T cell repertoires in cytomegalovirus infection. Looking at the study overall: Public TCR beta signatures were indicative of both CMV infection and a matching HLA type. Broader study findings: HLA-C-restricted CMV-specific TCR beta clonotypes prevailed in the ex vivo response.

CDR3 length equals 14 residues. Germline lookup yields CDR1 LGHNA and CDR2 YNFKEQ. Trimming removed 1 base from V and 1 base from J, with 7 bases in between. TCRdb reanalysed the reads using MiXCR and keeps one entry per CDR3 protein. The top ten clones hold roughly 12% of a sample with a few hundred thousand distinct CDR3 sequences, about 35% of them seen once. Concerning this clonotype itself: Its antigen remains unidentified.

The chain uses TRBV4-2 and TRBJ1-1; a possible D gene is TRBD1 (5 bases). This specimen was cultured PBMCs, taken from culture after CMV antigen stimulation. This TCR was recovered from a human donor in good health (CMV status not recorded). Some clones in this sample may be carry-over from other donors' samples. The CDR3 bases are TGTGCCAGCAGCCAAGGACAGTGGAACACTGAAGCTTTCTTT. The encoded protein is CASSQGQWNTEAFF.